A selection of T cell receptor beta chains follows, all from one sample in a study of blood T cell repertoires in COVID-19. Clones were read by immunoSEQ multiplex PCR, and TCRdb kept only the in-frame ones, dropping some. The sample carries nearly 350,000 clones, around four fifths recorded once. The sequencing sample was made of peripheral blood. These receptors all come from a man aged 25 to 40 with active or convalescent COVID-19. Each CDR3 is given with its conserved first and last residue. The D gene is left open where the match is weak. Not every row has a clone size; where given, it reads once, few, many or a size class.

CDR3 protein,CDR3 DNA,V gene,J gene,clone size,D gene,CDR3 length
CASSRALGQGHEQYF,TGTGCCAGCAGCCGCGCGCTAGGGCAGGGCCACGAGCAGTACTTC,TRBV4-2,TRBJ2-7,.,.,15
CASSQARQGDTQYF,TGCGCCAGCAGTCAAGCCCGACAGGGAGATACGCAGTATTTT,TRBV23-1,TRBJ2-3,.,TRBD1,14
CAWSVFGGGTDTQYF,TGTGCCTGGAGTGTCTTTGGGGGAGGGACAGATACGCAGTATTTT,TRBV30,TRBJ2-3,.,TRBD2,15
CSARWNTEAFF,TGCAGTGCTCGGTGGAACACTGAAGCTTTCTTT,TRBV20-1,TRBJ1-1,.,.,11
CAWSGDRGRNEAFF,TGTGCCTGGAGTGGGGACAGGGGGCGGAATGAAGCTTTCTTT,TRBV30,TRBJ1-1,.,TRBD1,14
CASTFLGSYNSPLHF,TGTGCCAGCACCTTCCTCGGCTCCTATAATTCACCCCTCCACTTT,TRBV28,TRBJ1-6,.,.,15
CATRRIGRGTDTQYF,TGTGCCACCCGAAGGATTGGCAGGGGGACAGATACGCAGTATTTT,TRBV7-9,TRBJ2-3,.,TRBD1,15
CASKLAAYEQFF,TGTGCCAGCAAACTAGCGGCCTATGAGCAGTTCTTC,TRBV6-5,TRBJ2-1,.,TRBD2,12
CASSVKPLVDTQYF,TGTGCCAGCAGCGTCAAACCGCTAGTCGATACGCAGTATTTT,TRBV9,TRBJ2-3,once,.,14
CASSLAPGRGPQHF,TGTGCCAGCAGCTTAGCGCCAGGGCGTGGGCCCCAGCATTTT,TRBV7-8,TRBJ1-5,.,.,14
CATSDSRTAPDTQYF,TGTGCCACCAGTGATTCTCGGACAGCTCCAGATACGCAGTATTTT,TRBV24-1,TRBJ2-3,.,.,15
CASSPAPTGAGETQYF,TGCGCCAGCAGCCCTGCCCCTACAGGGGCGGGTGAGACCCAGTACTTC,TRBV5-1,TRBJ2-5,.,TRBD1,16
CASSLASGASYEQYF,TGCGCCAGCAGCTTGGCCTCAGGGGCCTCCTACGAGCAGTACTTC,TRBV5-1,TRBJ2-7,.,.,15
CSVEGRTSGSYEQYF,TGCAGCGTTGAAGGACGGACTAGCGGGTCCTACGAGCAGTACTTC,TRBV29-1,TRBJ2-7,.,TRBD2,15
CAWSVRRGDSPLHF,TGTGCCTGGAGTGTACGCAGGGGCGATTCACCCCTCCACTTT,TRBV30,TRBJ1-6,.,.,14
CASSLPLDTQYF,TGCGCCAGCAGCTTGCCTCTAGATACGCAGTATTTT,TRBV5-1,TRBJ2-3,.,.,12
CAISEGTGTYSPLHF,TGTGCCATCAGTGAGGGGACAGGGACTTATTCACCCCTCCACTTT,TRBV10-3,TRBJ1-6,once,TRBD1,15
CASSPGSGDTEAFF,TGTGCCAGCTCACCAGGGTCAGGGGATACTGAAGCTTTCTTT,TRBV18,TRBJ1-1,.,.,14
CASSLSSVGEQYF,TGTGCCAGCAGCCTCTCCAGCGTGGGCGAGCAGTACTTC,TRBV3-1/TRBV3-2,TRBJ2-7,.,.,13
CATVRGWNMNTEAFF,TGTGCCACCGTAAGGGGCTGGAACATGAACACTGAAGCTTTCTTT,TRBV6-9,TRBJ1-1,.,.,15